This is a list of T cell receptor beta chains from one sample in a study of T cell responses to AZD1222 COVID-19 vaccine. Generated by immunoSEQ multiplex PCR, the TCRdb table keeps only in-frame clones and is missing some. Of around 140,000 clones in the sample, approximately 91% are singletons; the top ten hold approximately 1.1%. Sequencing used peripheral blood, obtained 28 days after the second AZD1222 dose. The receptors derive from an adult who received the AZD1222 COVID-19 vaccine. Each CDR3 is given with its conserved first and last residue. A D gene is named only where the DNA matches it firmly. Clone size is given for some rows only: seen once, a few or many times, or a class if the clone is expanded.

J gene: TRBJ1-4; CDR3 length: 15; clone size: NA; V gene: TRBV1; D gene: NA; CDR3 protein: CTSSPAQGKNEKLFF; CDR3 DNA: TGCACCAGCAGCCCCGCCCAGGGGAAGAATGAAAAACTGTTTTTT
J gene: TRBJ2-5; CDR3 length: 14; clone size: NA; V gene: TRBV6-4; D gene: NA; CDR3 protein: CASSPGPAGETQYF; CDR3 DNA: TGTGCCAGCAGCCCCGGTCCCGCGGGGGAGACCCAGTACTTC
J gene: TRBJ2-7; CDR3 length: 13; clone size: NA; V gene: TRBV6-5; D gene: NA; CDR3 protein: CASSYFVGSEQYF; CDR3 DNA: TGTGCCAGCAGTTACTTTGTGGGGAGCGAGCAGTACTTC
J gene: TRBJ2-7; CDR3 length: 11; clone size: NA; V gene: TRBV28; D gene: NA; CDR3 protein: CASGTVYEQYF; CDR3 DNA: TGTGCCAGCGGAACGGTCTACGAGCAGTACTTC
J gene: TRBJ2-7; CDR3 length: 13; clone size: NA; V gene: TRBV6-1; D gene: NA; CDR3 protein: CASSEAAFYEQYF; CDR3 DNA: TGTGCCAGCAGTGAAGCAGCCTTCTACGAGCAGTACTTC
J gene: TRBJ1-2; CDR3 length: 16; clone size: NA; V gene: TRBV27; D gene: NA; CDR3 protein: CASSPLAGTEVWGYTF; CDR3 DNA: TGTGCCAGCAGTCCCCTCGCCGGGACGGAGGTTTGGGGCTACACCTTC
J gene: TRBJ2-7; CDR3 length: 13; clone size: NA; V gene: TRBV9; D gene: NA; CDR3 protein: CASSAPLSYEQYF; CDR3 DNA: TGTGCCAGCAGCGCCCCCCTATCCTACGAGCAGTACTTC
J gene: TRBJ2-5; CDR3 length: 13; clone size: NA; V gene: TRBV14; D gene: NA; CDR3 protein: CASSRLGLETQYF; CDR3 DNA: TGTGCCAGCAGCCGCTTAGGGTTAGAGACCCAGTACTTC
J gene: TRBJ2-4; CDR3 length: 13; clone size: NA; V gene: TRBV6-4; D gene: NA; CDR3 protein: CASSNSDGDIQYF; CDR3 DNA: TGTGCCAGCAGTAACTCGGACGGGGACATTCAGTACTTC
J gene: TRBJ1-2; CDR3 length: 11; clone size: NA; V gene: TRBV28; D gene: NA; CDR3 protein: CASSLFASYTF; CDR3 DNA: TGTGCCAGCAGTTTATTTGCGAGCTACACCTTC
J gene: TRBJ1-4; CDR3 length: 12; clone size: NA; V gene: TRBV6-5; D gene: NA; CDR3 protein: CASSFRNEKLFF; CDR3 DNA: TGTGCCAGCAGTTTCAGAAATGAAAAACTGTTTTTT
J gene: TRBJ1-2; CDR3 length: 13; clone size: NA; V gene: TRBV27; D gene: NA; CDR3 protein: CASSFRGTHGYTF; CDR3 DNA: TGTGCCAGCAGTTTCCGGGGAACGCATGGCTACACCTTC
J gene: TRBJ1-1; CDR3 length: 17; clone size: NA; V gene: TRBV7-8; D gene: NA; CDR3 protein: CASSGGAITQALTEAFF; CDR3 DNA: TGTGCCAGCAGCGGGGGAGCGATCACCCAGGCCCTCACTGAAGCTTTCTTT
J gene: TRBJ2-1; CDR3 length: 16; clone size: NA; V gene: TRBV5-4; D gene: TRBD2; CDR3 protein: CASSSPELAGVNEQFF; CDR3 DNA: TGTGCCAGCAGCTCCCCAGAACTAGCGGGAGTGAATGAGCAGTTCTTC
J gene: TRBJ2-7; CDR3 length: 15; clone size: NA; V gene: TRBV2; D gene: NA; CDR3 protein: CASSEPRQHSYEQYF; CDR3 DNA: TGTGCCAGCAGTGAACCCCGACAGCACTCCTACGAGCAGTACTTC
J gene: TRBJ2-3; CDR3 length: 15; clone size: NA; V gene: TRBV5-5; D gene: TRBD2; CDR3 protein: CASSLTGTRSPRQYF; CDR3 DNA: TGTGCCAGCAGCTTAACCGGGACTAGATCCCCTCGGCAGTATTTT
J gene: TRBJ1-1; CDR3 length: 10; clone size: NA; V gene: TRBV2; D gene: NA; CDR3 protein: CASGGSEAFF; CDR3 DNA: TGTGCCAGCGGCGGGAGTGAAGCTTTCTTT
J gene: TRBJ1-3; CDR3 length: 14; clone size: NA; V gene: TRBV30; D gene: NA; CDR3 protein: CAFRGDLPGNTIYF; CDR3 DNA: TGTGCCTTTAGGGGGGATTTACCTGGAAACACCATATATTTT
J gene: TRBJ2-5; CDR3 length: 14; clone size: NA; V gene: TRBV5-1; D gene: NA; CDR3 protein: CASSFAGKTETQYF; CDR3 DNA: TGCGCCAGCAGCTTCGCGGGAAAGACGGAGACCCAGTACTTC
J gene: TRBJ1-1; CDR3 length: 15; clone size: NA; V gene: TRBV5-1; D gene: NA; CDR3 protein: CASSPGSGSGTEAFF; CDR3 DNA: TGCGCCAGCAGCCCCGGGTCAGGGAGCGGCACTGAAGCTTTCTTT
J gene: TRBJ1-2; CDR3 length: 14; clone size: NA; V gene: TRBV28; D gene: TRBD1; CDR3 protein: CASSTTGGLNGYTF; CDR3 DNA: TGTGCCAGCAGCACCACAGGGGGGCTTAATGGCTACACCTTC
J gene: TRBJ2-1; CDR3 length: 12; clone size: NA; V gene: TRBV30; D gene: NA; CDR3 protein: CSSGRVYNEQFF; CDR3 DNA: TGTTCCTCGGGCAGGGTCTACAATGAGCAGTTCTTC
J gene: TRBJ2-1; CDR3 length: 17; clone size: NA; V gene: TRBV5-1; D gene: TRBD2; CDR3 protein: CASSLRRQAGDYNEQFF; CDR3 DNA: TGCGCCAGCAGCTTGAGGAGGCAGGCGGGAGACTACAATGAGCAGTTCTTC
J gene: TRBJ1-4; CDR3 length: 15; clone size: NA; V gene: TRBV2; D gene: TRBD1; CDR3 protein: CASKQGARTNEKLFF; CDR3 DNA: TGTGCCAGCAAACAGGGGGCAAGAACTAATGAAAAACTGTTTTTT
J gene: TRBJ2-7; CDR3 length: 12; clone size: NA; V gene: TRBV16; D gene: NA; CDR3 protein: CASSLPPGEQYF; CDR3 DNA: TGTGCCAGCAGCCTTCCACCCGGCGAGCAGTACTTC
J gene: TRBJ1-3; CDR3 length: 14; clone size: NA; V gene: TRBV28; D gene: NA; CDR3 protein: CASNSPSSGNTIYF; CDR3 DNA: TGTGCCAGCAACTCACCATCCTCTGGAAACACCATATATTTT
J gene: TRBJ2-3; CDR3 length: 19; clone size: once; V gene: TRBV18; D gene: TRBD1; CDR3 protein: CASSPRPGQGPGAGDTQYF; CDR3 DNA: TGTGCCAGCTCACCACGCCCGGGACAGGGCCCTGGGGCGGGAGATACGCAGTATTTT
J gene: TRBJ1-1; CDR3 length: 13; clone size: NA; V gene: TRBV19; D gene: NA; CDR3 protein: CASTSQWNGEAFF; CDR3 DNA: TGTGCCAGTACTTCCCAGTGGAACGGTGAAGCTTTCTTT
J gene: TRBJ1-1; CDR3 length: 14; clone size: NA; V gene: TRBV6-4; D gene: NA; CDR3 protein: CASSDSEEGTEAFF; CDR3 DNA: TGTGCCAGCAGTGACTCGGAGGAAGGCACTGAAGCTTTCTTT
J gene: TRBJ2-7; CDR3 length: 15; clone size: once; V gene: TRBV18; D gene: NA; CDR3 protein: CASSPPHEAGYEQYF; CDR3 DNA: TGTGCCAGCTCACCACCCCACGAGGCCGGCTACGAGCAGTACTTC
J gene: TRBJ1-5; CDR3 length: 15; clone size: NA; V gene: TRBV28; D gene: NA; CDR3 protein: CASSRHPTGNQPQHF; CDR3 DNA: TGTGCCAGCAGTCGACACCCTACGGGCAATCAGCCCCAGCATTTT
J gene: TRBJ1-2; CDR3 length: 16; clone size: once; V gene: TRBV27; D gene: TRBD1; CDR3 protein: CASSLSRGTGAYGYTF; CDR3 DNA: TGTGCCAGCAGTTTATCACGTGGGACAGGGGCCTATGGCTACACCTTC
J gene: TRBJ1-1; CDR3 length: 16; clone size: NA; V gene: TRBV19; D gene: NA; CDR3 protein: CASSIHAGRIYTEAFF; CDR3 DNA: TGTGCCAGTAGTATTCACGCAGGGAGAATTTACACTGAAGCTTTCTTT
J gene: TRBJ2-3; CDR3 length: 12; clone size: NA; V gene: TRBV12-3/TRBV12-4; D gene: NA; CDR3 protein: CATASEEDTQYF; CDR3 DNA: TGTGCCACAGCTAGTGAGGAGGATACGCAGTATTTT
J gene: TRBJ1-5; CDR3 length: 15; clone size: NA; V gene: TRBV6-2/TRBV6-3; D gene: NA; CDR3 protein: CASSLSRAGGQPQHF; CDR3 DNA: TGTGCCAGCAGCCTCTCTCGGGCCGGGGGGCAGCCCCAGCATTTT
J gene: TRBJ2-7; CDR3 length: 12; clone size: once; V gene: TRBV10-3; D gene: NA; CDR3 protein: CAIWGTVGEQYF; CDR3 DNA: TGTGCCATCTGGGGGACGGTGGGCGAGCAGTACTTC
J gene: TRBJ2-5; CDR3 length: 13; clone size: NA; V gene: TRBV18; D gene: NA; CDR3 protein: CASSPPAQETQYF; CDR3 DNA: TGTGCCAGCTCTCCCCCGGCCCAAGAGACCCAGTACTTC
J gene: TRBJ1-5; CDR3 length: 16; clone size: NA; V gene: TRBV7-8; D gene: NA; CDR3 protein: CASSPTRQRENQPQHF; CDR3 DNA: TGTGCCAGCAGCCCGACACGACAGAGGGAAAATCAGCCCCAGCATTTT
J gene: TRBJ1-5; CDR3 length: 12; clone size: NA; V gene: TRBV4-1; D gene: NA; CDR3 protein: CASSQGGEPQHF; CDR3 DNA: TGCGCCAGCAGCCAAGGGGGAGAGCCCCAGCATTTT
J gene: TRBJ2-1; CDR3 length: 13; clone size: NA; V gene: TRBV6-2/TRBV6-3; D gene: NA; CDR3 protein: CASGPGVPNEQFF; CDR3 DNA: TGTGCCAGCGGCCCGGGGGTTCCAAATGAGCAGTTCTTC
J gene: TRBJ1-4; CDR3 length: 14; clone size: NA; V gene: TRBV4-1; D gene: NA; CDR3 protein: CASSQGGAVEKLFF; CDR3 DNA: TGCGCCAGCAGCCAAGGGGGGGCAGTGGAAAAACTGTTTTTT
J gene: TRBJ2-1; CDR3 length: 15; clone size: few; V gene: TRBV11-1; D gene: TRBD2; CDR3 protein: CASSLAGGSYNEQFF; CDR3 DNA: TGTGCCAGCAGCTTAGCAGGCGGGAGCTACAATGAGCAGTTCTTC